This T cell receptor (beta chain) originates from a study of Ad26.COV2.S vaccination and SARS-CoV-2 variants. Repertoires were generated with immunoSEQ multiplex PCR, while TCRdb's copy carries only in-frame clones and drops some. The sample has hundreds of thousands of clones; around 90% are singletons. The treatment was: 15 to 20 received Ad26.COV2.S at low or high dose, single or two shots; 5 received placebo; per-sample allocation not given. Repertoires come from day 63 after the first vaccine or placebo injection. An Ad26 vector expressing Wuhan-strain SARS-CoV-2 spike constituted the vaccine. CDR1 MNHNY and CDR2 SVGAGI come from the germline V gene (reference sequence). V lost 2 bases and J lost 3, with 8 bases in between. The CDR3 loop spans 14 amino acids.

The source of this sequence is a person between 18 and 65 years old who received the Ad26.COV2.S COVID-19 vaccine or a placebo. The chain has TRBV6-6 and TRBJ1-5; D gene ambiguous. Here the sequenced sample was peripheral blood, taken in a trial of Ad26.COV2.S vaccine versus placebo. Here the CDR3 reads CASSYLADNQPQHF. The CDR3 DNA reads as TGTGCCAGCAGTTACCTGGCAGACAATCAGCCCCAGCATTTT.